These 7 T cell receptor beta chains originate from one sample sequenced in a study of cytomegalovirus exposure and HLA in healthy donors. 13 Jbeta primers and 60 Vbeta primers were used for the PCR. Generated by immunoSEQ multiplex PCR, the TCRdb table keeps only in-frame clones and is missing some. This table holds around 220,000 clones, 65% to 90% found once. Sequences were obtained from PBMCs. These receptors came from a girl aged 5 to 17 in good health and CMV-seronegative.

The V gene is TRBV10-3, the J gene TRBJ2-3, with 9 bases aligning to TRBD2. The germline V gene encodes CDR1 ENHRY and CDR2 SYGVKD. V shed 6 bases, J shed 1 base, and the junction held 2 bases outside the gene matches. The CDR3 is made up of 14 amino acids. The CDR3 sequence: CAIRVAGGTDTQYF. The CDR3, as DNA: TGTGCCATCAGAGTAGCGGGGGGCACAGATACGCAGTATTTT.

In regard to this clone: Without the conserved terminal phenylalanine or tryptophan, this CDR3 likely stems from a read error. The rearrangement uses TRBV15 and TRBJ1-5; D is possibly TRBD1 (6 bases). CDR3 length: 17 amino acids. Deletions cut 5 bases from V and 4 bases from J, with 21 bases between. Germline lookup yields CDR1 LNHNV and CDR2 YYDKDF (reference sequence). CDR3 bases: TGTGCCACCAGCGCCCAAAGACCGGGACAATTAAATCAGCCCCAGCATCTT. Its protein is CATSAQRPGQLNQPQHL.

The V gene is TRBV7-2, the J gene TRBJ2-1, with 7 bases that match TRBD2. The CDR3 length is 16 residues. Germline CDR1 SGHTA, CDR2 FQGNSA. V trimming: 2 bases; J trimming: 4 bases; junction bases outside the gene matches: 8. The CDR3 nucleotides read TGTGCCAGCAGCTTATTAGTGGGCGGGGGATACAATGAGCAGTTCTTC. This sequence encodes CASSLLVGGGYNEQFF. Drawing the rest from reference TRBV7-2 and TRBJ2-1, the complete variable domain is GAGVSQSPSNKVTEKGKDVELRCDPISGHTALYWYRQSLGQGLEFLIYFQGNSAPDKSGLPSDRFSAERTGGSVSTLTIQRTQQEDSAVYLCASSLLVGGGYNEQFFGPGTRLTVL.

The J gene is TRBJ2-4, the V gene TRBV5-4; 7 bases align to TRBD1. CDR3 length equals 13 residues. Trimming at V came to 2 bases and at J to 8 bases, leaving 4 bases not matched to a gene. Germline assignment: CDR1 SGHNT and CDR2 YYREEE (reference sequence). CDR3 region: CASSLGGEDIQYF. CDR3 nucleotide sequence: TGTGCCAGCAGCTTAGGGGGCGAGGACATTCAGTACTTC.

The rearrangement joins TRBV23-1 to TRBJ1-2; D call uncertain. TRBV23-1 is filed as an ORF, its function uncertain. This CDR3 region has 16 residues. Deletions cut 6 bases from V and 5 bases from J, with 22 bases between. This CDR3 is CASRRRGRKSRYGYTF. Here the CDR3 DNA reads TGCGCCAGCAGACGCCGCGGGCGGAAATCTAGGTATGGCTACACCTTC.

This chain connects TRBV6-5 to TRBJ1-2, with D perhaps matching TRBD1 (6 bases). Trimming left V 0 bases short and J 5 bases short, with 16 bases between. Per the germline V gene, CDR1 is MNHEY and CDR2 is SVGAGI. This CDR3 is 16 amino acids long. CDR3 amino acids: CASSYSVLGGVYGYTF. In DNA form, the CDR3 reads TGTGCCAGCAGTTACTCCGTGTTAGGGGGAGTTTATGGCTACACCTTC.

This sequence joins TRBV6-5 and TRBJ1-1, with 9 bases aligning to TRBD1. This CDR3 contains 14 residues. V lost 7 bases to trimming and J lost 2 bases; unmatched junction nucleotides: 5. From germline, CDR1 is MNHEY and CDR2 SVGAGI. The CDR3 here is CASTRTGGNTEAFF. CDR3 in DNA: TGTGCCAGCACTCGAACAGGGGGCAACACTGAAGCTTTCTTT.